One sample yielded the 24 T cell receptor beta chains listed below, sequenced in a study of CD8+ T cells in alopecia areata. Treatment described: oral pan-JAK inhibitor, 5-10 mg twice daily. RNA extraction and reverse transcription yielded cDNA as sequencing template. Here immunoSEQ multiplex PCR was the method, and the copy in TCRdb shows in-frame clones only, minus some. The data show some 120,000 clones, approximately 60% seen once. The sequences come from CD4+ T cells sorted from blood, collected at week 4, from a patient treated with tofacitinib. All receptors derive from a human donor with alopecia areata.

The V call is TRBV30, the J call TRBJ2-5; D is perhaps TRBD1 or TRBD2 (5 bases each). This CDR3 comprises 12 residues. Deletions cut 1 base from V and 10 bases from J, with 13 bases between. Germline V gene sequence: CDR1 GTSNPN, CDR2 SVGIG (reference sequence). The CDR3 protein is CAWSDLVRGQYF. CDR3 bases: TGTGCCTGGAGTGATCTGGTGAGGGGCCAGTACTTC.

The chain uses TRBV5-4 and TRBJ2-1; 10 bases are a match to TRBD1. Germline V gene data show CDR1 as SGHNT and CDR2 as YYREEE (reference sequence). J gave up 4 bases and V 5 bases, and 6 bases lay outside the gene matches. The CDR3 runs to 15 residues. The CDR3, as DNA: TGTGCCAGCAGTACCGGGACAGGGGAGTACAATGAGCAGTTCTTC. Translated: CASSTGTGEYNEQFF.

The V and J genes are TRBV5-1 and TRBJ2-3; D call uncertain. Germline CDR1 is SGHRS and CDR2 is YFSETQ. This CDR3 has 14 residues. The germline V and J ends were trimmed by 0 bases and 2 bases, with 7 bases remaining between them. CDR3 in amino acids: CASSLASPTDTQYF. CDR3 DNA sequence: TGCGCCAGCAGCTTGGCAAGCCCCACAGATACGCAGTATTTT.

The gene calls are TRBV29-1 and TRBJ2-3; TRBD1 aligns across 8 bases. Per the germline V gene, CDR1 is SQVTM and CDR2 is ANQGSEA. The CDR3 spans 13 residues. V gave up 5 bases and J gave up 2 bases; unmatched junction bases: 3. In DNA form, the CDR3 reads TGCAGCGTTCGACAGGGGAACACAGATACGCAGTATTTT. As protein: CSVRQGNTDTQYF.

This clone was counted a few times. The chain employs TRBV30 and TRBJ2-3; 7 bases are shared with TRBD2. The CDR3 extends over 16 amino acids. The junction had 11 bases not matched to a gene; V was cut back by 2 bases and J by 3 bases. Germline CDR1 and CDR2: GTSNPN and SVGIG (reference sequence). The CDR3 loop reads CAWSMSSGPGTDTQYF. The CDR3 DNA is TGTGCCTGGAGTATGTCTAGCGGACCAGGTACAGATACGCAGTATTTT.

V and J are TRBV10-3 and TRBJ2-2; no clear D. Trimming shortened V by 4 bases and J by 2 bases, and 8 bases separated the two germline ends. This CDR3 is 14 amino acids long. CDR1 and CDR2 (germline): ENHRY, SYGVKD. CDR3 in DNA: TGTGCCATCAGTGTTTTAGTTAACACCGGGGAGCTGTTTTTT. This encodes CAISVLVNTGELFF.

This chain uses TRBV4-2 with TRBJ1-2; 10 positions agree with TRBD1. After removal of 5 bases from V and 8 bases from J, the junction contained 8 bases not matched to a gene. CDR1 and CDR2 from the germline V gene are LGHNA and YNFKEQ. The CDR3 consists of 14 residues. The CDR3 here is CASSTLGQGGGYTF. The CDR3 DNA reads TGTGCCAGCAGCACCCTCGGACAGGGGGGCGGCTACACCTTC.

The chain is built from TRBV7-2 and TRBJ1-2, with D perhaps TRBD1 (6 bases). The V gene's germline CDR1 is SGHTA and CDR2 FQGNSA. Trimming pared 10 bases from V and 4 bases from J, leaving 10 bases between. The CDR3 runs 11 residues. The CDR3: CATSQGYGYTF. The DNA of the CDR3 is TGTGCCACCTCACAGGGCTATGGCTACACCTTC.

The rearrangement joins TRBV15 to TRBJ1-2; no definite D call. V gave up 0 bases and J gave up 7 bases, with 12 bases separating them. The CDR3 extends over 14 amino acids. CDR1 is LNHNV, CDR2 YYDKDF, per germline (reference sequence). CDR3 nucleotide sequence: TGTGCCACCAGCAGAGAGTTCGGGGAACCTGGCTACACCTTC. Its protein is CATSREFGEPGYTF.

This clone has a handful of counts. The chain couples TRBV5-4 to TRBJ2-7, with 14 bases that match TRBD2. The CDR3 has 16 amino acids. The V segment lost 3 bases and the J segment 6 bases; nucleotides outside the gene matches: 8. The germline V gene encodes CDR1 SGHNT and CDR2 YYREEE (reference sequence). The CDR3 DNA reads TGTGCCAGCAGCTCCTCCGGACTAGCGGGAGGTATCGAGCAGTACTTC. Translated: CASSSSGLAGGIEQYF.

The CDR3 is CASSTRQGGAGEDTQYF. The CDR3 DNA is TGTGCCAGCAGCACACGCCAGGGCGGAGCGGGAGAGGATACGCAGTATTTT. The chain has TRBV27 and TRBJ2-3; 8 bases are shared with TRBD2. V shed 6 bases, J shed 6 bases, and the junction held 17 bases outside the gene matches. Germline CDR1 is MNHEY and CDR2 is SMNVEV (reference sequence). The CDR3 covers 17 residues.

The rearrangement joins TRBV29-1 to TRBJ1-2; 7 bases map to TRBD1. The CDR3 extends over 14 amino acids. The V gene's germline CDR1 is SQVTM and CDR2 ANQGSEA. V gave up 1 base and J gave up 4 bases; unmatched junction bases: 6. In DNA form, the CDR3 reads TGCAGCGTTGAAGTCCAGGGGGTTATCTATGGCTACACCTTC. This sequence encodes CSVEVQGVIYGYTF.

This clone appeared a few times. This chain links TRBV28 with TRBJ2-2, with D tentatively TRBD2 (6 bases). The CDR3 runs 16 residues. The V gene lost 2 bases and the J gene lost 4 bases, with 14 bases spanning the gap. CDR1 MDHEN and CDR2 SYDVKM come from the germline V gene. This CDR3 is CASSLGAGSFTGELFF. In DNA form, the CDR3 reads TGTGCCAGCAGTTTAGGGGCGGGATCCTTCACCGGGGAGCTGTTTTTT.

The V call is TRBV29-1, the J call TRBJ2-5; 9 nucleotides agree with TRBD1. CDR3 size: 14 residues. Germline V gene lookup returns CDR1 SQVTM and CDR2 ANQGSEA. V gave up 1 base and J gave up 5 bases; unmatched junction bases: 5. CDR3 region: CSVEAHGTGETQYF. Here the CDR3 DNA reads TGCAGCGTTGAAGCTCACGGGACAGGGGAGACCCAGTACTTC.

The V gene is TRBV13, the J gene TRBJ1-6; a possible D gene is TRBD1 (6 bases). Germline V gives CDR1 PRHDT, CDR2 FYEKMQ (reference sequence). The CDR3 contains 17 residues. The V gene lost 2 bases and the J gene lost 6 bases, with 17 bases spanning the gap. The CDR3 DNA is TGTGCCAGCAGCTTACGGCAGGGGACGTCGGGTAATTCACCCCTCCACTTT. It codes for CASSLRQGTSGNSPLHF.

This chain joins TRBV5-1 and TRBJ2-7; D assignment may be TRBD1 or TRBD2 (6 bases each). The germline CDR1 and CDR2 sequences are SGHRS and YFSETQ. Trimming left V 0 bases short and J 3 bases short, with 16 bases between. The CDR3 has 16 amino acids. CDR3 nucleotides: TGCGCCAGCAGCTTGGTTAGGGGGGAGAGGAGCTACGAGCAGTACTTC. Translating it yields CASSLVRGERSYEQYF.

This chain links TRBV7-9 with TRBJ2-7; TRBD1 aligns across 8 bases. CDR1 and CDR2 from the germline V gene are SEHNR and FQNEAQ (reference sequence). The CDR3 consists of 13 residues. J gave up 6 bases and V 6 bases, and 7 bases lay outside the gene matches. Here the CDR3 DNA reads TGTGCCAGCAGTAGGACAGGGTCGGCCGAGCAGTACTTC. Translated, it gives CASSRTGSAEQYF.

The genes are TRBV5-6 and TRBJ2-2; 12 nucleotides align to TRBD1. V lost 2 bases to trimming and J lost 4 bases; unmatched junction nucleotides: 12. The CDR3 sequence is 19 residues long. Germline V lookup: CDR1 SGHDT, CDR2 YYEEEE. CDR3 region: CASSFPGQGALARTGELFF. Here the CDR3 DNA reads TGTGCCAGCAGCTTTCCGGGACAGGGGGCCTTAGCGCGCACCGGGGAGCTGTTTTTT.

The V gene is TRBV30, the J gene TRBJ2-3; 8 bases fit TRBD1. V gave up 3 bases and J gave up 3 bases; unmatched junction bases: 14. The length of the CDR3 is 17 residues. Germline V gene data show CDR1 as GTSNPN and CDR2 as SVGIG (reference sequence). CDR3: CAWSVGSRDRRTDTQYF. Written as DNA, the CDR3 is TGTGCCTGGAGCGTAGGGTCTCGGGACAGGAGGACAGATACGCAGTATTTT.

The chain has TRBV6-5 and TRBJ2-5; D not certain. Germline CDR1 and CDR2: MNHEY and SVGAGI. V lost 6 bases, J lost 5 bases, and 7 bases lay in between. This CDR3 is 11 amino acids long. CDR3 region: CASSRKETQYF. CDR3 coding DNA: TGTGCCAGCAGCCGCAAGGAGACCCAGTACTTC.

V and J are TRBV6-6 and TRBJ1-4, with D unresolved. The CDR3 length is 13 residues. Trimming removed 7 bases at V and 4 bases at J, with 10 bases between. The germline V gene has CDR1 MNHNY and CDR2 SVGAGI (reference sequence). CDR3 DNA sequence: TGTGCCAGCACTAGAAGCCGTAATGAAAAACTGTTTTTT. This encodes CASTRSRNEKLFF.

This clone was observed a few times. The CDR3 DNA sequence: TGCAGCGTTGGCGGTGTGGAGAACACTGAAGCTTTCTTT. Its translation is CSVGGVENTEAFF. The V gene is TRBV29-1, the J gene TRBJ1-1; D call uncertain. The germline gives CDR1 SQVTM, CDR2 ANQGSEA. V dropped 4 bases and J dropped 1 base, with 10 bases sitting between them. The CDR3 sequence is 13 residues long.

The V call is TRBV15, the J call TRBJ2-1; D gene ambiguous. Germline V gene sequence: CDR1 LNHNV, CDR2 YYDKDF (reference sequence). The V end was cut by 1 base, the J end by 5 bases, with 9 bases between. CDR3 size: 14 residues. The CDR3 loop reads CATSRGVEHNEQFF. The CDR3 nucleotides read TGTGCCACCAGCAGAGGAGTTGAACACAATGAGCAGTTCTTC.

This sequence joins TRBV6-6 and TRBJ2-5, with 7 bases lining up with TRBD2. This CDR3 is built from 15 residues. The germline V gene encodes CDR1 MNHNY and CDR2 SVGAGI (reference sequence). Trimming took 6 bases from V and 2 from J; bases not matched to a gene: 9. In DNA form, the CDR3 reads TGTGCCAGCAGGGACGAGTCTAGCGGTCAAGAGACCCAGTACTTC. This sequence encodes CASRDESSGQETQYF.